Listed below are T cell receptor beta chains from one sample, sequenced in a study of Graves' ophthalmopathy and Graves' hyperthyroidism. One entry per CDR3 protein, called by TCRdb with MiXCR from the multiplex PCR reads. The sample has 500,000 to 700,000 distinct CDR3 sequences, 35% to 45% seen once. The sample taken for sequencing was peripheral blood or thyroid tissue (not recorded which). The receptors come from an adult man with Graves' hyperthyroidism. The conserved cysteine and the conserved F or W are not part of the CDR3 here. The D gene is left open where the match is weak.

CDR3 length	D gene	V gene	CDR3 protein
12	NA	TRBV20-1	SARAAGPNTEAF
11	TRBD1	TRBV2	ASSETGVTLQH
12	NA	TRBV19	ASSIGAVDTEAF
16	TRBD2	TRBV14	ASSPGLAGEPRSYEQY
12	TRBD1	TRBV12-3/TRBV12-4	ASSGGQVNQPQH
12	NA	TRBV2	ASSDDTFGNTIY
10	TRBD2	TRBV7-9	ASTLAGDEQY
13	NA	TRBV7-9	ASSLESSGGVEAF
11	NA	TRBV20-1	SASPNSNQPQH
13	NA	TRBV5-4	ASRLEGPHTGELF
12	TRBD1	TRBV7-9	ASSFRDRDFGYT
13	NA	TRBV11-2	ASSSRDMSSYEQY
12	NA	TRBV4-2	ASSPTLRYNEQY
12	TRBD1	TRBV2	ASRDGQGATEAF
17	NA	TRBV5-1	ASSLAGSSWVLGDYGYT
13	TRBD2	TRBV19	ASISASGYTDTQY
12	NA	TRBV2	ASSYLTGEETQY
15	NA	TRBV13	ASSLGAVPSRGNTIY
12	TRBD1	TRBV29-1	STQGQGNTGELF
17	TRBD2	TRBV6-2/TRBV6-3	ASRPHVGLAISGANVLT